The 32 T cell receptor beta chains below were found in one sample sequenced in a study of type 1 and type 2 diabetes patients (TCRdb year 2016). This sample was sequenced with an Illumina MiSeq. TCRbeta CDR3 amplification used genomic DNA from the sorted T cell subsets as template. Multiplex PCR with 30 forward and 13 reverse primers amplified the TCRbeta CDR3 region. The public sequencing data were trimmed at Q25 with fastp and processed into clonotypes with MiXCR by TCRdb, which kept only in-frame beta chains. Under each unique CDR3 protein, matching rows form one entry showing the most common genes and DNA. The sample table shows about 290,000 distinct CDR3 sequences, and approximately 50% are seen once. The top ten clones comprise about an eighth of the sample. Sequenced: peripheral blood mononuclear cells (PBMCs). The receptors shown here come from a man aged 18 to 30 with type 2 diabetes.

The chain uses TRBV9 and TRBJ1-2; TRBD1 agrees at 8 bases. Trimming cost V 2 bases and J 7 bases; bases outside gene matches: 10. The CDR3 runs 15 residues. Germline CDR1 reads SGDLS; CDR2 reads YYNGEE. CDR3 sequence reads: CASSVGQDLSGGYTF. In DNA form, the CDR3 reads TGTGCCAGCAGCGTGGGACAGGACCTTTCAGGTGGCTACACCTTC.

This clonotype was seen more than once but under ten times. The rearrangement joins TRBV20-1 to TRBJ2-3, with 13 positions matching TRBD2. The ends lost 4 bases at V and 4 bases at J; junction bases unmatched: 5. This CDR3 spans 15 amino acids. Germline V gene data show CDR1 as DFQATT and CDR2 as SNEGSKA (reference sequence). DNA of the CDR3: TGCAGTGCTAACCAACTAGCGGGGGGGGCAGATACGCAGTATTTT. Translated, it gives CSANQLAGGADTQYF.

The chain is built from TRBV19 and TRBJ2-1; the D gene could be TRBD1 or TRBD2 (5 bases each). V lost 6 bases, J lost 12 bases, and 18 bases lay in between. The CDR3 runs to 13 residues. CDR1 is LNHDA, CDR2 SQIVND, per germline (reference sequence). CDR3 sequence (DNA): TGTGCCAGTAGCCCGGGACCGACGCAGGGGCAGTTCTTC. The encoded protein is CASSPGPTQGQFF.

This clonotype turned up a few times. The rearrangement links TRBV12-3 or TRBV12-4 to TRBJ2-1; TRBD1 matches 10 bases. V lost 5 bases and J lost 8; bases outside the gene matches: 6. The CDR3 loop spans 14 amino acids. In DNA form, the CDR3 reads TGTGCCAGCAGTCGAGGACAGGGGGTCGATGAGCAGTTCTTC. Protein product: CASSRGQGVDEQFF.

The CDR3: CASSAPPRGRKTQYF. Written as DNA, the CDR3 is TGTGCCAGCAGCGCCCCCCCCCGGGGGCGGAAGACCCAGTACTTC. The chain joins TRBV7-9 to TRBJ2-5, with D possibly called TRBD1 or TRBD2 (6 bases each). This CDR3 has 15 residues. Germline V gives CDR1 SEHNR, CDR2 FQNEAQ (reference sequence). V dropped 5 bases and J dropped 6 bases, with 19 bases sitting between them.

The table lists this clonotype with many counts. This chain joins TRBV2 and TRBJ2-7; the match to TRBD2 covers 11 bases. This CDR3 is built from 14 residues. Germline V lookup: CDR1 SNHLY, CDR2 FYNNEI. The V gene end was trimmed by 4 bases and the J gene end by 5 bases; junction bases not matched to a gene: 4. The CDR3 loop is CASSGVAGGHEQYF. Here the CDR3 DNA reads TGTGCCAGCAGTGGGGTAGCGGGGGGGCACGAGCAGTACTTC.

The chain joins TRBV6-1 to TRBJ2-7, with no clear D. The CDR3 totals 16 residues. Germline V gives CDR1 MNHNS, CDR2 SASEGT. Trimming shortened V by 0 bases and J by 6 bases, and 18 bases separated the two germline ends. CDR3 in DNA: TGTGCCAGCAGTGAAGCGTGGGGTCTCCTTTCCCCCGAGCAGTACTTC. Translated, it gives CASSEAWGLLSPEQYF.

CDR3: CASIQTESSYNEQFF. DNA for the CDR3: TGTGCCAGCATCCAGACCGAGAGCTCCTACAATGAGCAGTTCTTC. The chain combines TRBV7-9 with TRBJ2-1; the D is unclear. V lost 7 bases to trimming and J lost 0 bases, with 13 bases between them. This CDR3 comprises 15 residues. CDR1 is SEHNR and CDR2 is FQNEAQ in the germline V gene (reference sequence).

The gene calls are TRBV10-2 and TRBJ2-3; no definite D call. With the DNA end fitting TRBJ2-5 better, the J assignment may be wrong. Germline V lookup: CDR1 WSHSY, CDR2 SAAADI. The CDR3 sequence is 14 residues long. CDR3 residues: CASSDGLGQETQYF. The CDR3, as DNA: TGCGCCAGCAGTGATGGTTTGGGGCAAGAGACCCAGTACTTC.

This chain connects TRBV20-1 to TRBJ1-2; D gene ambiguous. Germline V CDR1 and CDR2: DFQATT, SNEGSKA (reference sequence). With 0 bases removed from V and 1 base from J, the gap between germline ends came to 6 bases. The CDR3 has 13 amino acids. The CDR3 sequence is CSARDTDNYGYTF. CDR3 nucleotides: TGCAGTGCTAGAGACACAGATAACTATGGCTACACCTTC.

The DNA of the CDR3 is TGTGCCAGCAGCTGGGACAAAGATACGCAGTATTTT. Translated, it gives CASSWDKDTQYF. The chain has TRBV7-8 and TRBJ2-3, with D perhaps TRBD1 (6 bases). The CDR3 runs 12 residues. The germline V gene has CDR1 SGHVS and CDR2 FQNEAQ. Trimming shortened V by 4 bases and J by 5 bases, and 7 bases separated the two germline ends.

V is TRBV7-2 and J is TRBJ2-3; unclear D gene. V was clipped by 7 bases and J by 2 bases, with 13 bases between them. This CDR3 is 14 amino acids long. Germline CDR1 SGHTA, CDR2 FQGNSA. This chain's CDR3 is CASTLRPTTDTQYF. The CDR3 nucleotides are TGTGCCAGCACCCTAAGACCAACCACAGATACGCAGTATTTT.

This clonotype has a count of ten or more. The genes are TRBV2 and TRBJ1-1; D call uncertain. The CDR3 has 13 amino acids. Looked up from germline, CDR1 is SNHLY and CDR2 is FYNNEI. Trimming removed 4 bases at V and 5 bases at J, with 11 bases between. The CDR3 nucleotides read TGTGCCAGCAGTGGGGATAGTGGGACTGAAGCTTTCTTT. As protein: CASSGDSGTEAFF.

J is TRBJ2-5 and V is TRBV4-2; the D gene is possibly TRBD1 (5 bases). The CDR3 contains 15 residues. Trimming stripped 0 bases from V and 2 bases from J, with 10 bases between. Germline V lookup: CDR1 LGHNA, CDR2 YNFKEQ. The CDR3 nucleotides are TGTGCCAGCAGCCAAGATTCAGGGCGACAAGAGACCCAGTACTTC. Translated: CASSQDSGRQETQYF.

This clonotype has just a few counts. The chain has TRBV20-1 and TRBJ2-2; the match to TRBD1 covers 7 bases. With 0 bases clipped from V and 2 bases from J, the junction kept 6 bases outside the gene matches. CDR3 size: 16 residues. Germline CDR1 DFQATT, CDR2 SNEGSKA (reference sequence). The DNA for the CDR3 is TGCAGTGCTAGAGATCGGAGGACAGGAAACACCGGGGAGCTGTTTTTT. Translation: CSARDRRTGNTGELFF.

V gene TRBV4-2 combines with J gene TRBJ2-7; D call uncertain. Germline-derived CDR1 and CDR2 are LGHNA and YNFKEQ. The CDR3 runs to 12 residues. V was pared by 5 bases and J by 6 bases, with 11 bases between. CDR3 protein: CASSGLRGEQYF. CDR3 nucleotides: TGTGCCAGCAGCGGCTTACGTGGCGAGCAGTACTTC.

This clonotype was seen only a few times. The chain carries TRBV10-2 and TRBJ2-1, with 8 bases matching TRBD2. The trim removed 5 bases at V and 8 bases at J, leaving 11 bases unmatched. This CDR3 has 15 residues. Germline V gene data show CDR1 as WSHSY and CDR2 as SAAADI. The DNA for the CDR3 is TGCGCCAGCAGTTCACGGGGGGGCCAGGGTGATGAGCAGTTCTTC. Translated, it gives CASSSRGGQGDEQFF.

The chain combines TRBV2 with TRBJ1-6; D is undetermined. V was cut by 6 bases and J by 8 bases, with 14 bases left in between. Per the germline V gene, CDR1 is SNHLY and CDR2 is FYNNEI. The CDR3 runs 14 residues. The CDR3 DNA reads as TGTGCCAGCAGATCGGGGTTTCGGGATTCACCCCTCCACTTT. As protein: CASRSGFRDSPLHF. The whole variable domain, filled in from reference TRBV2 and TRBJ1-6, reads EPEVTQTPSHQVTQMGQEVILRCVPISNHLYFYWYRQILGQKVEFLVSFYNNEISEKSEIFDDQFSVERPDGSNFTLKIRSTKLEDSAMYFCASRSGFRDSPLHFGNGTRLTVT.

CDR3 amino acids: CASSLKISPGLAGRGDEQFF. CDR3 sequence (DNA): TGTGCCAGCAGCCTCAAGATTTCCCCAGGACTAGCGGGGCGTGGGGACGAGCAGTTCTTC. This chain links TRBV3-1 with TRBJ2-1; 12 positions agree with TRBD2. CDR3 length: 20 residues. From germline, CDR1 is LGHDT and CDR2 YNNKEL (reference sequence). The trim removed 4 bases at V and 10 bases at J, leaving 23 bases unmatched.

About this clonotype itself: At one end, the junction sequence differs from germline, possibly due to a read error. The rearrangement uses TRBV7-6 and TRBJ2-3; TRBD2 agrees at 7 bases. The germline gives CDR1 SGHVS, CDR2 FNYEAQ. The CDR3 sequence is 16 residues long. CDR3: CASSLVAGVGTDTQYF. CDR3 sequence (DNA): TGTGCCAGCAGTTTAGTGGCGGGAGTAGGCACAGATACGCAGTATTTT.

This clonotype has just one count. The chain employs TRBV7-3 and TRBJ2-7, with a possible D match to TRBD1 (6 bases). V lost 3 bases, J lost 7 bases, and 16 bases lay in between. The CDR3 sequence is 14 residues long. Germline lookup yields CDR1 SGHTA and CDR2 FQGTGA. DNA of the CDR3: TGTGCCAGCAGCTTGCAGGGGCAGGGCGCGGAGCAGTACTTC. Residues: CASSLQGQGAEQYF.

This clonotype turned up a few times. The rearrangement links TRBV20-1 to TRBJ2-7; the match to TRBD2 covers 10 bases. The V and J ends lost 3 bases and 4 bases, in that order; junction bases with no gene match: 12. The CDR3 loop spans 16 amino acids. CDR1 is DFQATT and CDR2 is SNEGSKA in the germline V gene (reference sequence). CDR3 in DNA: TGCAGTGCTAGTACTTTCCAGCGGGAGGGAAGATACGAGCAGTACTTC. Protein: CSASTFQREGRYEQYF.

Remarks on this clonotype: The junction differs from germline at one of its ends, possibly a read error. J is TRBJ2-7 and V is TRBV28, with D possibly matching TRBD2 (6 bases). The CDR3 runs 12 residues. Per the germline V gene, CDR1 is MDHEN and CDR2 is SYDVKM. The CDR3 sequence: CASRLGRYEQYF. CDR3 DNA: TGTGCCAGCAGGCTTGGGAGGTACGAGCAGTATTTC. Supplemented by reference TRBV28 and TRBJ2-7, the full variable domain reads DVKVTQSSRYLVKRTGEKVFLECVQDMDHENMFWYRQDPGLGLRLIYFSYDVKMKEKGDIPEGYSVSREKKERFSLILESASTNQTSMYLCASRLGRYEQYFGPGTRLTVT.

The V call is TRBV5-1, the J call TRBJ2-5; TRBD2 is a possible D gene (5 bases). CDR1 and CDR2 from the germline V gene are SGHRS and YFSETQ. Trimming took 4 bases from V and 5 from J, leaving 12 bases between them. CDR3 length: 13 amino acids. DNA of the CDR3: TGCGCCAGCAGCAGGCTCCCGGGGGAGACCCAGTACTTC. Residues: CASSRLPGETQYF.

The chain is built from TRBV7-6 and TRBJ1-1, with a possible D match to TRBD1 (6 bases). CDR3 length equals 16 residues. V was pared by 1 base and J by 4 bases, with 16 bases between. CDR1 is SGHVS and CDR2 is FNYEAQ in the germline V gene. This CDR3 reads CASSLGHRAGGTEAFF. CDR3 DNA: TGTGCCAGCAGCTTAGGCCACAGGGCCGGTGGCACTGAAGCTTTCTTT.

The rearrangement uses TRBV15 and TRBJ2-2, with D maybe TRBD2 (5 bases). In germline, CDR1 is LNHNV, CDR2 YYDKDF (reference sequence). This CDR3 has 15 amino acids. V dropped 1 base and J dropped 2 bases, with 8 bases sitting between them. The CDR3 region is CATSRATGNTGELFF. CDR3 nucleotide sequence: TGTGCCACCAGCAGAGCTACGGGAAACACCGGGGAGCTGTTTTTT.

Only one count was recorded for this clonotype. The chain couples TRBV20-1 to TRBJ1-2; TRBD1 might be the D (5 bases). CDR3 size: 12 residues. Germline V gene data show CDR1 as DFQATT and CDR2 as SNEGSKA (reference sequence). V was pared by 6 bases and J by 3 bases, with 11 bases between. Here the CDR3 reads CSASGLYYGYTF. The CDR3 DNA follows: TGCAGTGCGTCAGGGTTATACTATGGCTACACCTTC.

This chain connects TRBV25-1 to TRBJ1-6; 7 bases align to TRBD1. This CDR3 comprises 18 residues. Germline V gives CDR1 MGHDK, CDR2 SYGVNS. V trimming: 3 bases; J trimming: 5 bases; junction bases outside the gene matches: 13. CDR3 region: CASSDPPRATGNNSPLHF. The CDR3 nucleotides read TGTGCCAGCAGTGATCCTCCCCGGGCGACAGGGAATAATTCACCCCTCCACTTT.

This clonotype was seen more than once but under ten times. This chain links TRBV5-1 with TRBJ1-1; possible D gene TRBD1, 5 bases. The V gene lost 4 bases and the J gene lost 8 bases, with 18 bases spanning the gap. Germline V lookup: CDR1 SGHRS, CDR2 YFSETQ. This CDR3 spans 14 amino acids. CDR3 sequence: CASSPIVGGSEAFF. In DNA, the CDR3 is TGCGCCAGCAGCCCTATCGTTGGGGGTTCGGAAGCTTTCTTT.

The gene calls are TRBV5-1 and TRBJ2-7, with 7 bases matching TRBD2. Germline V gene sequence: CDR1 SGHRS, CDR2 YFSETQ. This CDR3 contains 16 residues. Trimming cost V 2 bases and J 3 bases; bases outside gene matches: 11. CDR3 amino acids: CASSFRDGGTHYEQYF. CDR3 in DNA: TGCGCCAGCAGCTTCAGGGACGGGGGGACCCACTACGAGCAGTACTTC.

This clonotype occurred a few times. The rearrangement joins TRBV7-8 to TRBJ1-1; tentative D call: TRBD1 (6 bases). Germline CDR1 SGHVS, CDR2 FQNEAQ. Between the trimmed V and J ends, which lost 5 bases and 4 bases, there was a span of 17 bases. The CDR3 has 15 amino acids. The CDR3 nucleotides read TGTGCCAGCAGCGGGGGGGGCCTGTGGGGCACTGAAGCTTTCTTT. This encodes CASSGGGLWGTEAFF.

This sequence joins TRBV7-3 and TRBJ2-2; TRBD2 matches at 12 bases. V lost 6 bases and J lost 4; bases outside the gene matches: 3. This CDR3 is built from 15 residues. Germline V CDR1 and CDR2: SGHTA, FQGTGA. The CDR3 reads CASSPSGRGTGELFF. CDR3 coding DNA: TGTGCCAGCAGTCCTAGCGGGAGGGGCACCGGGGAGCTGTTTTTT.